The clone carrying this TCR beta chain was seen more than once but under ten times. Its matching antigen is unknown. CDR1 and CDR2 from the germline V gene are SNHLY and FYNNEI. The J segment lost 3 bases and the V segment lost 6 bases, leaving 15 bases of the junction unmatched. This CDR3 is built from 17 residues. The PCR template was genomic DNA. A primer set of 30 forward and 13 reverse primers amplified the CDR3. Each CDR3 protein is one row after TCRdb ran MiXCR on the multiplex PCR reads. The sample lists 250,000 or so distinct CDR3 sequences; more than 40% were seen once. Peripheral blood, around 10 milliliters per participant, was collected. This entry belongs to a study of type 1 and type 2 diabetes patients. In the study overall: Sequencing for the whole study yielded 18,976,912 paired-end reads. Study-wide findings and caveats: Some expanded clones seen only in T1D might occur in additional T2D or control samples.

The rearrangement links TRBV2 to TRBJ1-1; 8 nucleotides line up with TRBD1. Sequenced material: peripheral blood mononuclear cells (PBMCs). The source is a young man with type 2 diabetes. This chain's CDR3 is CASSPTGTGLFDTEAFF. The CDR3 nucleotides read TGTGCCAGCAGCCCGACCGGGACAGGCCTTTTTGACACTGAAGCTTTCTTT.